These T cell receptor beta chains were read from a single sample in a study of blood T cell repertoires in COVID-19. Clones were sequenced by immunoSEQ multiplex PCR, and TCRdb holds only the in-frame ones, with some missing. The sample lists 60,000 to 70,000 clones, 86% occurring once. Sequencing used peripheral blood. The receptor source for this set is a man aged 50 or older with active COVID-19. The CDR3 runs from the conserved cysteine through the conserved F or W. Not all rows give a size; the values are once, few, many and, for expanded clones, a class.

CASSSVGYNSPLHF TRBJ1-6 TRBV9 -
CASSYGTSPNGYTF TRBJ1-2 TRBV28 -
CASSQTGRAFF TRBJ1-1 TRBV14 -
CASTPLGGTEAFF TRBJ1-1 TRBV19 few
CASSQEGTGSGELFF TRBJ2-2 TRBV3-1/TRBV3-2 -
CASSLDGTGRFGQYF TRBJ2-7 TRBV5-4 -
CASSLRQGAGYGYTF TRBJ1-2 TRBV27 many
CASSYSWGRYYEQYF TRBJ2-7 TRBV6-2/TRBV6-3 few
CASSTQRTEAFF TRBJ1-1 TRBV12-3/TRBV12-4 -
CATSRTGTDTQYF TRBJ2-3 TRBV24-1 -
CASSLDLGQGASGYTF TRBJ1-2 TRBV11-3 once
CASSLAGISGYGYTF TRBJ1-2 TRBV5-4 -
CASSLVRGTGELFF TRBJ2-2 TRBV7-2 -
CASSQDLQSYEQYF TRBJ2-7 TRBV4-3 -
CASSPITASTNEKLFF TRBJ1-4 TRBV18 -
CASSSLGTSGLDEQYF TRBJ2-7 TRBV27 -
CAISESLTGGDGPQHF TRBJ1-5 TRBV10-3 -
CASSQGRRVERGYTF TRBJ1-2 TRBV3-1/TRBV3-2 -
CAWSVRGYEQYF TRBJ2-7 TRBV30 -
CASSTRQGLQYF TRBJ2-3 TRBV19 -
CASSTDRTNEKLFF TRBJ1-4 TRBV4-3 -
CASTTPQGSGNTIYF TRBJ1-3 TRBV21-1 -
CASSLTDREPQHF TRBJ1-5 TRBV7-3 -
CAISERLSGQGYNTGELFF TRBJ2-2 TRBV10-3 -
CASSPSLIGRSILSGQYF TRBJ2-7 TRBV7-9 -
CASSIGLAGSYEQYF TRBJ2-7 TRBV19 -
CASSQALADTQYF TRBJ2-3 TRBV4-3 -
CASSSRTSRTGELFF TRBJ2-2 TRBV3-1/TRBV3-2 -